This TCR beta chain stems from a study of T-cell memory formation after mild COVID-19. Overall study results and limits: Shrinking CD4+ clones were chiefly CM and EM; CD8+ ones were chiefly EMRA. There was no confirmation that second-wave clones peaking on day 37 were SARS-CoV-2 specific. Clones that contracted from day 15 to 85 had balanced CD4/CD8; later expanders were CD4+ biased.

Germline values: CDR1 MRHNA, CDR2 SNTAGT. The V and J ends lost 3 bases and 7 bases, in that order; junction bases with no gene match: 8. The CDR3 covers 14 residues. Notes on this clonotype: No antigen is known for it.

5'RACE primed from the constant segment yielded TCR alpha and TCR beta cDNA libraries bearing sample barcodes and UMIs. TCRdb passed the 5' RACE reads through MiXCR, listing each CDR3 protein once. The sample lists hundreds of thousands of distinct CDR3 sequences; roughly a quarter were seen once. The sequence derives from an adult woman who had mild COVID-19 (a few samples of this study predate the infection). Cell type and time point are not known. The source material was PBMCs or a T cell subset sorted from them (not recorded which). V is TRBV6-4 and J is TRBJ1-1, with 7 bases identical to TRBD1. The CDR3 DNA reads TGTGCCAGCAGTGAACAGGGGTGGGGGTATGAAGCTTTCTTT. Encoded protein: CASSEQGWGYEAFF.